Below are 23 T cell receptor beta chains sequenced from a single sample in a study of blood T cell repertoires in COVID-19. Sequencing was performed with immunoSEQ multiplex PCR; in TCRdb, only in-frame clones are kept and a portion is missing. The top ten clones hold just under 3% of a sample with under 150,000 clones, over 75% of them seen once. The specimen sequenced was PBMCs or T cells enriched from blood (not recorded which). These receptors all stem from a woman aged 45-65 years who had recovered from COVID-19.

The chain combines TRBV19 with TRBJ1-6, with TRBD1 identical over 9 bases. J lost 3 bases, V lost 3 bases, and 6 bases had no gene match. This CDR3 region has 17 residues. Germline V gives CDR1 LNHDA, CDR2 SQIVND (reference sequence). As DNA, the CDR3 is TGTGCCAGTAGTATTTGGGACAGGGCCAACTATAATTCACCCCTCCACTTT. Its protein product is CASSIWDRANYNSPLHF. Full variable domain (rest looked up from reference TRBV19 and TRBJ1-6): DGGITQSPKYLFRKEGQNVTLSCEQNLNHDAMYWYRQDPGQGLRLIYYSQIVNDFQKGDIAEGYSVSREKKESFPLTVTSAQKNPTAFYLCASSIWDRANYNSPLHFGNGTRLTVT.

The rearrangement uses TRBV12-3 or TRBV12-4 and TRBJ1-2; D is uncertain. The CDR3 runs to 13 residues. V was trimmed by 2 bases and J by 6 bases, leaving 10 bases between them. CDR3 protein: CASSLRRFDGYTF. In DNA form, the CDR3 reads TGTGCCAGCAGTTTACGGAGGTTCGATGGCTACACCTTC.

As for this clone: Compared with germline, one end of the junction differs, possibly owing to a read error. This chain connects TRBV14 to TRBJ2-3; D remains ambiguous. This CDR3 region has 12 residues. The germline CDR1 and CDR2 sequences are SGHDN and FVKESK. The CDR3 nucleotides read TGTGCCAGCAGTCAAGATAAATATACGCAGTATTTT. Its protein is CASSQDKYTQYF.

J is TRBJ1-2 and V is TRBV5-8; a possible D gene is TRBD1 (6 bases). The CDR3 has 16 amino acids. Germline CDR1 and CDR2: SGHTS and YDEGEE. The ends were cut back, 6 bases at V and 2 bases at J, with 20 bases in the middle. CDR3 sequence: CASTVLSGTPNYGYTF. The CDR3 nucleotides read TGTGCCAGCACCGTTCTTTCCGGGACACCAAACTATGGCTACACCTTC.

V and J are TRBV4-1 and TRBJ1-2, with D possibly matching TRBD1 (6 bases). CDR3 length equals 15 residues. Germline assignment: CDR1 MGHRA and CDR2 YSYEKL. Trimming shortened V by 1 base and J by 5 bases, and 14 bases separated the two germline ends. CDR3 amino acids: CASSQGTDLRYGYTF. Written as DNA, the CDR3 is TGCGCCAGCAGCCAAGGGACAGACCTTAGGTATGGCTACACCTTC.

The chain links TRBV24-1 to TRBJ2-1; possibly TRBD2 for D (6 bases). The germline V and J ends were trimmed by 3 bases and 7 bases, with 12 bases remaining between them. Germline V gene data show CDR1 as KGHDR and CDR2 as SFDVKD. This CDR3 spans 14 amino acids. CDR3 DNA: TGTGCCACCAGTGATCCGGGACTGGAAAATGAGCAGTTCTTC. Its translation is CATSDPGLENEQFF.

This sequence joins TRBV21-1 and TRBJ1-2; TRBD1, the table's D call, was not compared with the DNA. TRBV21-1 is a pseudogene. The CDR3 spans 16 residues. The CDR3 loop reads CASTLGQMISHYGYTF. The CDR3 bases are TGTGCCAGCACCCTAGGACAAATGATCTCTCATTATGGCTACACCTTC.

This clone was seen ten or more times. The chain carries TRBV11-2 and TRBJ2-5; 9 bases align to TRBD2. The CDR3 is 15 amino acids. Trimming removed 3 bases from V and 5 bases from J; junction bases left unmatched: 7. Germline assignment: CDR1 SGHAT and CDR2 FQNNGV. As DNA, the CDR3 is TGTGCCAGCAGCTTCGGCGGGGGGGTCTCTGAGACCCAGTACTTC. Residues: CASSFGGGVSETQYF.

CDR3 sequence reads: CASSARLVQFF. The CDR3 DNA follows: TGTGCCAGTAGTGCCAGACTAGTGCAGTTCTTC. The chain joins TRBV19 to TRBJ2-1, with D tentatively TRBD2 (6 bases). The germline V gene encodes CDR1 LNHDA and CDR2 SQIVND (reference sequence). This CDR3 contains 11 residues. V shed 5 bases and J shed 12 bases, with 11 bases lying between them.

V usage is TRBV11-3 and J usage is TRBJ2-5; possible D gene TRBD1, 5 bases. The CDR3 runs to 14 residues. The V end was cut by 3 bases, the J end by 5 bases, with 13 bases between. Germline lookup yields CDR1 SGHNT and CDR2 YENEEA. The CDR3 loop is CASSFVAGKETQYF. DNA of the CDR3: TGTGCCAGCAGCTTTGTCGCAGGGAAGGAGACCCAGTACTTC.

The chain links TRBV3-1 (or the pseudogene TRBV3-2) to TRBJ1-4, with 7 nucleotides matching TRBD1. The length of the CDR3 is 14 residues. Germline V gene data show CDR1 as LGHDT and CDR2 as YNNKEL (reference sequence). J was trimmed by 8 bases and V by 0 bases; bases with no gene match: 3. The CDR3 spells CASSQETGREKLFF. As DNA, the CDR3 is TGTGCCAGCAGCCAAGAGACAGGGCGCGAAAAACTGTTTTTT.

The V gene is TRBV14, the J gene TRBJ1-6; D unresolved. This CDR3 region has 16 residues. Germline CDR1 is SGHDN and CDR2 is FVKESK. The V end was cut by 7 bases, the J end by 7 bases, with 20 bases between. As DNA, the CDR3 is TGTGCCAGCACCAGCTCCCCAGGCATGAAAAATTCACCCCTCCACTTT. Its protein is CASTSSPGMKNSPLHF. The full variable domain, in which reference TRBV14 and TRBJ1-6 provide the parts outside the CDR3, is EAGVTQFPSHSVIEKGQTVTLRCDPISGHDNLYWYRRVMGKEIKFLLHFVKESKQDESGMPNNRFLAERTGGTYSTLKVQPAELEDSGVYFCASTSSPGMKNSPLHFGNGTRLTVT.

This clone was detected once. This chain links TRBV29-1 with TRBJ2-1; 15 bases map to TRBD2. The CDR3 length is 15 residues. J lost 1 base, V lost 8 bases, and 3 bases had no gene match. Germline CDR1 and CDR2: SQVTM and ANQGSEA. The CDR3 nucleotides read TGCAGCACCGGACTAGCGGGAGGGTCCTACAATGAGCAGTTCTTC. Its protein is CSTGLAGGSYNEQFF.

The V call is TRBV30, the J call TRBJ1-1; D ambiguous. V was clipped by 0 bases and J by 0 bases, with 14 bases between them. The V gene's germline CDR1 is GTSNPN and CDR2 SVGIG (reference sequence). The CDR3 runs 16 residues. In nucleotides, the CDR3 is TGTGCCTGGAGTGTACGAGGTTGGCAGTTGAACACTGAAGCTTTCTTT. This sequence encodes CAWSVRGWQLNTEAFF.

This sequence joins TRBV4-1 and TRBJ1-5; D gene unclear. Trimming left V 1 base short and J 3 bases short, with 10 bases between. Germline-derived CDR1 and CDR2 are MGHRA and YSYEKL. The CDR3 totals 15 residues. CDR3 amino acids: CASSQGELDNQPQHF. The CDR3 DNA reads as TGCGCCAGCAGCCAAGGAGAGCTTGACAATCAGCCCCAGCATTTT.

The gene calls are TRBV7-9 and TRBJ1-5; no firm D call. The length of the CDR3 is 14 residues. The germline gives CDR1 SEHNR, CDR2 FQNEAQ (reference sequence). Trimming shortened V by 2 bases and J by 6 bases, and 11 bases separated the two germline ends. The chain's CDR3 is CASSLSEGIQPQHF. The CDR3, as DNA: TGTGCCAGCAGCTTATCGGAGGGAATTCAGCCCCAGCATTTT.

The sample holds a few counts of this clone. The chain joins TRBV25-1 to TRBJ1-1; a weak D match, TRBD1 (5 bases). CDR1 is MGHDK and CDR2 is SYGVNS in the germline V gene. Deletions cut 5 bases from V and 9 bases from J, with 25 bases between. This CDR3 has 16 amino acids. CDR3 residues: CASSNQDGGSRQKAFF. CDR3 in DNA: TGTGCCAGCAGTAATCAGGACGGGGGATCTAGGCAAAAAGCTTTCTTT.

This clone was seen at least ten times. The CDR3 bases are TGTGCCAGCAGCGTACGGGGTTACTCACCCCTCCACTTT. This codes for CASSVRGYSPLHF. The chain has TRBV9 and TRBJ1-6; D remains ambiguous. V shed 1 base and J shed 10 bases, with 9 bases lying between them. The CDR3 has 13 amino acids. Germline lookup yields CDR1 SGDLS and CDR2 YYNGEE.

The chain joins TRBV3-1 (or the pseudogene TRBV3-2) to TRBJ1-1; weak D call: TRBD1 (6 bases). The CDR3 spans 15 residues. V gave up 0 bases and J gave up 11 bases, with 19 bases separating them. Germline CDR1 LGHDT, CDR2 YNNKEL (reference sequence). Written as DNA, the CDR3 is TGTGCCAGCAGCCAAGATCCCGGGACAATCGCCTGGGCTTTCTTT. This sequence encodes CASSQDPGTIAWAFF.

The V gene is TRBV9, the J gene TRBJ1-2, with a tentative D call TRBD1 (5 bases). Trimming removed 4 bases at V and 3 bases at J, with 10 bases between. The CDR3 consists of 13 residues. Germline V gene data show CDR1 as SGDLS and CDR2 as YYNGEE. CDR3 in amino acids: CASSPGRDYGYTF. The CDR3 DNA follows: TGTGCCAGCAGCCCCGGCAGGGACTATGGCTACACCTTC.

This chain joins TRBV5-1 and TRBJ1-4, with D uncertain. The germline V gene encodes CDR1 SGHRS and CDR2 YFSETQ. The ends were cut back, 3 bases at V and 7 bases at J, with 13 bases in the middle. CDR3 length: 14 residues. The CDR3 sequence: CASSSQWAGEKLFF. For the CDR3, the DNA is TGCGCCAGCAGCTCTCAGTGGGCGGGTGAAAAACTGTTTTTT.

This chain joins TRBV3-1 (or the pseudogene TRBV3-2) and TRBJ1-1, with 8 bases identical to TRBD1. The J segment lost 3 bases and the V segment lost 4 bases, leaving 4 bases of the junction unmatched. From germline, CDR1 is LGHDT and CDR2 YNNKEL (reference sequence). This CDR3 is 14 amino acids long. The CDR3 loop reads CASSRTGGDTEAFF. CDR3 in DNA: TGTGCCAGCAGCCGCACAGGGGGGGACACTGAAGCTTTCTTT.

This rearrangement joins TRBV6-2 or TRBV6-3 to TRBJ1-2, with D unclear. The germline gives CDR1 MNHEY, CDR2 SVGEGT. Trimming pared 5 bases from V and 0 bases from J, leaving 7 bases between. CDR3 length: 13 residues. The CDR3 protein is CASSRRSNYGYTF. The DNA of the CDR3 is TGTGCCAGCAGTCGGAGATCTAACTATGGCTACACCTTC.